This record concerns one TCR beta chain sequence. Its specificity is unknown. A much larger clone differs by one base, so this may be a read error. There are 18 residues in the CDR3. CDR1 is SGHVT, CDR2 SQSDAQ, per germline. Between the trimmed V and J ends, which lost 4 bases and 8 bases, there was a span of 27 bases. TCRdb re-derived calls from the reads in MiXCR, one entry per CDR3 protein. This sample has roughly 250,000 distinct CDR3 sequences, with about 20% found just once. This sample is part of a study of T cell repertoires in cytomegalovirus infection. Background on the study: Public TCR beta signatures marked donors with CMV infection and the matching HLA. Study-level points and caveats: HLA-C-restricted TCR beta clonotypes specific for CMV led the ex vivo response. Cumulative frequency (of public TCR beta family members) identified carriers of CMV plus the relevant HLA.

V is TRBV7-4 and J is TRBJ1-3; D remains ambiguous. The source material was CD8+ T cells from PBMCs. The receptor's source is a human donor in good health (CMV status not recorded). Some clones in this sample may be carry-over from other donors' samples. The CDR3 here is CASSSTKFGIGGSDTIYF. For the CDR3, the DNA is TGTGCCAGCAGCTCGACAAAGTTCGGTATTGGTGGTTCGGACACCATATATTTT.